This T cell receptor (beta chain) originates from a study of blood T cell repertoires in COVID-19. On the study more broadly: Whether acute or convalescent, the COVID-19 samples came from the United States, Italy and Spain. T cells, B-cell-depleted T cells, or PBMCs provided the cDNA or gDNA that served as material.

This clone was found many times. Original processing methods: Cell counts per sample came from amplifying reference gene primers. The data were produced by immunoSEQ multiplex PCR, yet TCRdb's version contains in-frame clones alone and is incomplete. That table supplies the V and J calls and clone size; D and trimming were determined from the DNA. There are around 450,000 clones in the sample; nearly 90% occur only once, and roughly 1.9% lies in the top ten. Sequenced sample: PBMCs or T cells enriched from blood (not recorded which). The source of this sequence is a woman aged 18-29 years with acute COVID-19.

CDR3: CASSRTSGGALYF. CDR3 DNA sequence: TGTGCCAGCAGTCGGACTAGCGGGGGGGCCCTGTACTTC. This chain connects TRBV7-3 to TRBJ2-7, with 15 bases that match TRBD2. J lost 12 bases, V lost 6 bases, and 6 bases had no gene match. Germline CDR1 reads SGHTA; CDR2 reads FQGTGA. This CDR3 spans 13 amino acids.